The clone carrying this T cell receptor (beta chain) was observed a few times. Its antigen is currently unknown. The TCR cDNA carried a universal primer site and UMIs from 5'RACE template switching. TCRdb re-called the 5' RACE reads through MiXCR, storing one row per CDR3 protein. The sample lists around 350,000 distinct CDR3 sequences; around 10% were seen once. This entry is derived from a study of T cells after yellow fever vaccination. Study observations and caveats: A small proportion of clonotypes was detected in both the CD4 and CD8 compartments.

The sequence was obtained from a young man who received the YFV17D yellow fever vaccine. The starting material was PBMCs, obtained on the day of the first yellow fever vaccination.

CDR3 residues: CASSPEYEETQYF. CDR3 DNA sequence: TGTGCCAGCAGCCCGGAGTACGAAGAGACCCAGTACTTC. V and J are TRBV5-4 and TRBJ2-5; D not certain. V gave up 4 bases and J gave up 3 bases, with 10 bases separating them. The CDR3 covers 13 residues. Germline V gives CDR1 SGHNT, CDR2 YYREEE (reference sequence). Complete variable domain (other parts from reference TRBV5-4 and TRBJ2-5): ETGVTQSPTHLIKTRGQQVTLRCSSQSGHNTVSWYQQALGQGPQFIFQYYREEENGRGNFPPRFSGLQFPNYSSELNVNALELDDSALYLCASSPEYEETQYFGPGTRLLVL.